This T cell receptor beta chain is drawn from a study of blood T cell repertoires in COVID-19. As for the study in general: There were acute and convalescent COVID-19 samples, and they came from the United States, Italy and Spain.

V was cut by 1 base and J by 8 bases, with 8 bases left in between. Germline V CDR1 and CDR2: DFQATT, SNEGSKA (reference sequence). The CDR3 has 11 residues. All enrollees were roughly 18 to 89 years old and from about 25 US areas. Participants' own reports of clinical history determined their cohort assignment. Authors' methods: Amplification from reference gene primers served as the basis for estimated nucleated cell counts. TCRdb's copy holds only in-frame clones and misses some; the assay was immunoSEQ multiplex PCR. The V and J calls and clone size come from that table; D and trimming were worked out from the DNA. The table includes around 330,000 clones, approximately 90% detected once.

The sample was PBMCs or T cells enriched from blood (not recorded which). J is TRBJ1-2 and V is TRBV20-1, with a tentative D call TRBD1 (5 bases). The clonotype originates from a woman in her forties who had recovered from COVID-19. The CDR3 loop reads CSARGGEGYTF. The CDR3 region has the DNA TGCAGTGCTAGAGGGGGGGAAGGCTACACCTTC.